Sequencing of this TCR beta chain was carried out in a study of regulatory T cells in long-lasting Graves disease. iRepertoire HTBI primers and Arm-PCR of CDR3 regions built TCR beta libraries. One entry per CDR3 protein, called by TCRdb with MiXCR from the multiplex PCR reads. There are 600,000 to 800,000 distinct CDR3 sequences in the sample; 30% occur only once, and roughly 40% lies in the top ten. As to time point: persistent/refractory GD, antithyroid drugs over 5 years with positive TRAb. There was RNA extracted from PBMCs, and the TCR library was made from it. The sample was peripheral blood mononuclear cells (PBMCs), taken when the disease was refractory, from a patient treated with antithyroid drugs. This TCR was recovered from a female donor with Graves disease.

The CDR3 DNA reads as TGTGCCAGCAGCCAAGTTGCCGGGTCTGTCGGGGAGCTGTTTTTT. It is translated as CASSQVAGSVGELFF. This chain uses TRBV12-3 or TRBV12-4 with TRBJ2-2; D remains ambiguous. This CDR3 is built from 15 residues. Trimming shortened V by 6 bases and J by 7 bases, and 18 bases separated the two germline ends.